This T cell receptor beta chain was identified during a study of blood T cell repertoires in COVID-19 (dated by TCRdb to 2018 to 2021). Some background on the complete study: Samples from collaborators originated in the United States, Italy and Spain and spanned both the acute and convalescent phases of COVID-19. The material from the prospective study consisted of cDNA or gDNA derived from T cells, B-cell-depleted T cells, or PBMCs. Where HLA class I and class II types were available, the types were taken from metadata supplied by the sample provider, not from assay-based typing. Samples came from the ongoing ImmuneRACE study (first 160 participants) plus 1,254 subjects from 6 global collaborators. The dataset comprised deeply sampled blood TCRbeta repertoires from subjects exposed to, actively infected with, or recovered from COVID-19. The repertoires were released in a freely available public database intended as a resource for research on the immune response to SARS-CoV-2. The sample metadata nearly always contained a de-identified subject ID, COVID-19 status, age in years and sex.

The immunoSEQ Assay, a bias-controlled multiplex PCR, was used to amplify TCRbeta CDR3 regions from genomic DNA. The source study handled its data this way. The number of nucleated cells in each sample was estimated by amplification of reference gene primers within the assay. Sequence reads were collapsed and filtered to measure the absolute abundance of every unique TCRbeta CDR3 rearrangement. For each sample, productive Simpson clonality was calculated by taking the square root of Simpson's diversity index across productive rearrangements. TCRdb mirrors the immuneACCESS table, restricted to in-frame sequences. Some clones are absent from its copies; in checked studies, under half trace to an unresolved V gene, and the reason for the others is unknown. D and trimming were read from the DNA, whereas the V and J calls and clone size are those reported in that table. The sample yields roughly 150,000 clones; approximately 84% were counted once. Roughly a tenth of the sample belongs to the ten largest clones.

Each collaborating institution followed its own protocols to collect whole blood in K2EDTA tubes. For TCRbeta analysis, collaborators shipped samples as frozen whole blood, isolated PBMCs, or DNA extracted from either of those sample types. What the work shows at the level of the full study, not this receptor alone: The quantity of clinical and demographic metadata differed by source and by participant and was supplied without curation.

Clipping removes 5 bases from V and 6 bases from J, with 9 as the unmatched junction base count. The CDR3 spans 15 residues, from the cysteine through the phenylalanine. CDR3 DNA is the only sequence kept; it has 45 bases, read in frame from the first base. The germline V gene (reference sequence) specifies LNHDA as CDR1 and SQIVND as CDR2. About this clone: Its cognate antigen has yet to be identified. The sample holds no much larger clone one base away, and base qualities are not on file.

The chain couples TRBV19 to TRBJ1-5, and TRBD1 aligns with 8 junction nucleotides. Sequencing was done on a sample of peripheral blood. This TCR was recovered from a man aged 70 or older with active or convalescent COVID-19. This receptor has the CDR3 CASSPDRAWGQPQHF. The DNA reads TGTGCCAGTAGTCCGGACAGGGCATGGGGTCAGCCCCAGCATTTT.